The clone carrying this T cell receptor (beta chain) was seen a few times. The sample belongs to a study of shared clonotypes between healthy human individuals. For the study at large: Donor ages ranged 18 to 49 years: a couple of women, a few men.

In the sorted-subset replicate PCRs, 200 ng DNA, 25,000 to 30,000 T cell genomes, was used. Method: immunoSEQ multiplex PCR; TCRdb's copy keeps in-frame clones and lacks some. The data show a few million clones, 85% to 95% seen once. CDR1 and CDR2 (germline): MNHNS, SASEGT. V was shortened by 4 bases and J by 0 bases, with 15 bases between the two germline ends. The CDR3 has 16 amino acids. The study separated CD4+ cells into CD45RA+ naive and CD45RA-negative memory subsets. The chain links TRBV6-1 to TRBJ1-1; possibly TRBD1 for D (5 bases). This receptor was obtained from a man in his late teens or twenties in good health. Some clones in this sample may be carry-over from other donors' samples. The sequencing sample was made of naive CD4+ T cells from PBMCs. Subset meaning: CD45RA+ positively selected. CDR3: CASSGAGGPMNTEAFF. The CDR3 DNA follows: TGTGCCAGCAGTGGCGCGGGGGGTCCAATGAACACTGAAGCTTTCTTT.